This TCR beta chain was identified in a study of shared T cell receptors in the human thymus. Clones were read by immunoSEQ multiplex PCR, and TCRdb kept only the in-frame ones, dropping some. Of hundreds of thousands of clones in the sample, 85% to 90% were seen once. Germline-derived CDR1 and CDR2 are LNHNV and YYDKDF (reference sequence). V lost 4 bases, J lost 4 bases, and 12 bases stayed unmatched. This CDR3 spans 19 amino acids. This same sample was also part of a study on human thymus T cells.

The sequence was obtained from a boy in the first two years of life with a congenital heart defect. V usage is TRBV15 and J usage is TRBJ2-2, with 13 nucleotides matching TRBD2. The sequencing input was thymocytes. The DNA of the CDR3 is TGTGCCACCAGCATGAAACTAGCGGGAGGGCCTATCGGCACCGGGGAGCTGTTTTTT. Translated, it gives CATSMKLAGGPIGTGELFF.